There are a few counts of the clone carrying this TCR beta chain. Its matching antigen is unknown. The CDR3 extends over 13 amino acids. Germline V lookup: CDR1 ENHRY, CDR2 SYGVKD. V gave up 3 bases and J gave up 4 bases, with 9 bases separating them. The sample comes from a study of T-cell reconstitution after alpha-beta-depleted transplantation in children. The study, taken as a whole, reports: T-cell counts and diversity at one year following transplant were attributed mainly to newly produced T cells. In some patients, recipient T cells and intrathymic progenitors surviving conditioning explained high day-60 diversity. Expanded graft clones numbering several hundred reportedly gave rise to alpha-beta T cells about two months after transplant.

Unique molecular identifiers were incorporated into the prepared TCRbeta library. TCRdb analysed the PCR reads with MiXCR anew, one entry per CDR3 protein. Counted here are about 580,000 distinct CDR3 sequences, 25% to 30% occurring once; the ten biggest clones make up under 45%. The chain combines TRBV10-3 with TRBJ2-5; D is perhaps TRBD2 (5 bases). This clonotype was obtained from a boy under two years old with Wiskott-Aldrich syndrome, due to receive a stem cell transplant. Sequences were derived from PBMCs, sampled before TCRalphabeta/CD19-depleted stem cell transplant. The CDR3 nucleotides read TGTGCCATCAGTGATTTTGGGAGAGAGACCCAGTACTTC. It encodes CAISDFGRETQYF.